This T cell receptor beta chain is from a study of blood T cell repertoires in COVID-19. Overall study: From the United States, Italy and Spain came samples of acute and convalescent COVID-19.

For this clone: Other DNA variants within this sample encode the same CDR3.

As handled by the study authors: Amplification of reference gene primers was used by the study to estimate nucleated cell counts. Profiled with immunoSEQ multiplex PCR; TCRdb holds only in-frame clones, not every one. V, J and clone size are taken as reported in that table, and D and trimming were inferred from the DNA itself. The repertoire holds 150,000 to 200,000 clones, with 83% as singletons. The CDR3 consists of 14 residues. Germline assignment: CDR1 SNHLY and CDR2 FYNNEI. Trimming removed 3 bases from V and 4 bases from J; junction bases left unmatched: 2. Sequencing was performed on peripheral blood. The chain combines TRBV2 with TRBJ2-1, with 8 bases fitting TRBD2. The receptor's source is a woman older than 75 with acute or convalescent COVID-19. CDR3 protein: CASSEGLGYNEQFF. As DNA, the CDR3 is TGTGCCAGCAGTGAGGGACTAGGATACAATGAGCAGTTCTTC.